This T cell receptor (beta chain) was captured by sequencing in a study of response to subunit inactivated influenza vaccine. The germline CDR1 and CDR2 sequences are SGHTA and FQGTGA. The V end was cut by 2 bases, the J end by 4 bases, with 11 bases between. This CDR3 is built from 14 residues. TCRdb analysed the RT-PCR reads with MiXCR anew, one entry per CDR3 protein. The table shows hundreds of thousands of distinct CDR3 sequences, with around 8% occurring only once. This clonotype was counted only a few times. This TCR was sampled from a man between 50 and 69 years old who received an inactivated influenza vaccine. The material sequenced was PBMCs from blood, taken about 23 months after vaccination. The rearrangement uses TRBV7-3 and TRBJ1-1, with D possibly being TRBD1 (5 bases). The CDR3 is CASSLGAWGTEAFF. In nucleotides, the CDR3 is TGTGCCAGCAGCTTAGGGGCATGGGGCACTGAAGCTTTCTTT.